Presented here are 23 T cell receptor beta chains from one specimen sequenced in a study of cytomegalovirus exposure and HLA in healthy donors. PCR involved 60 Vbeta and 13 Jbeta primers. Sequencing used immunoSEQ multiplex PCR; TCRdb keeps in-frame clones, though not all of them. Altogether roughly 45,000 clones are present, approximately 60% being singletons, with the ten largest covering around 8.7%. Material for sequencing was PBMCs. The receptors come from a human donor in good health.

This clone has more than one count but fewer than ten. The same CDR3 is also encoded by other DNA sequences in this sample. The gene calls are TRBV5-6 and TRBJ2-5, with 13 bases identical to TRBD2. The CDR3 contains 15 residues. V lost 2 bases and J lost 4; bases outside the gene matches: 2. Germline V gene lookup returns CDR1 SGHDT and CDR2 YYEEEE. CDR3 DNA: TGTGCCAGCAGCTTACTAGCGGGGGGGCGAGAGACCCAGTACTTC. It codes for CASSLLAGGRETQYF. Variable domain in full (rest from reference TRBV5-6 and TRBJ2-5): DAGVTQSPTHLIKTRGQQVTLRCSPKSGHDTVSWYQQALGQGPQFIFQYYEEEERQRGNFPDRFSGHQFPNYSSELNVNALLLGDSALYLCASSLLAGGRETQYFGPGTRLLVL.

This clone was detected a few times. The V and J genes are TRBV5-1 and TRBJ1-1; 9 bases are a match to TRBD1. CDR1 is SGHRS, CDR2 YFSETQ, per germline. After removal of 4 bases from V and 0 bases from J, the junction contained 4 bases not matched to a gene. The CDR3 covers 15 residues. The CDR3 sequence: CASSVTGGMNTEAFF. CDR3 nucleotide sequence: TGCGCCAGCAGCGTTACAGGGGGCATGAACACTGAAGCTTTCTTT.

This clone came up a few times. The J gene is TRBJ2-7, the V gene TRBV30; D remains unclear. Per germline, CDR1 GTSNPN and CDR2 SVGIG (reference sequence). Trimming cost V 0 bases and J 4 bases, with 7 bases left between them. The CDR3 length is 12 residues. As DNA, the CDR3 is TGTGCCTGGAGTGTTAATGCGTACGAGCAGTACTTC. Residues: CAWSVNAYEQYF.

The chain uses TRBV29-1 and TRBJ1-2; D is possibly TRBD1 (5 bases). With 7 bases removed from V and 8 bases from J, the gap between germline ends came to 20 bases. Germline CDR1 and CDR2: SQVTM and ANQGSEA. The CDR3 consists of 13 residues. CDR3 DNA: TGCAGCGCCCGGGCAACCGCAGGGAAGGGCTACACCTTC. Translation gives CSARATAGKGYTF.

The V and J genes are TRBV4-1 and TRBJ1-1; TRBD1 is a possible D gene (6 bases). The V gene lost 3 bases and the J gene lost 1 base, with 12 bases spanning the gap. This CDR3 has 15 residues. The germline CDR1 and CDR2 sequences are MGHRA and YSYEKL. The DNA for the CDR3 is TGCGCCAGCAGCCAGGTGGGACACAAGAACACTGAAGCTTTCTTT. This gives the protein CASSQVGHKNTEAFF.

The chain combines TRBV7-9 with TRBJ1-1; D possibly corresponds to TRBD1 (6 bases). The CDR3 runs to 14 residues. V lost 1 base, J lost 1 base, and 7 bases lay in between. Per germline, CDR1 SEHNR and CDR2 FQNEAQ (reference sequence). CDR3 protein: CASSLGRGNTEAFF. The CDR3, as DNA: TGTGCCAGCAGCTTAGGCAGGGGGAACACTGAAGCTTTCTTT.

The J gene is TRBJ1-3, the V gene TRBV7-2; 9 positions match TRBD1. Germline CDR1 and CDR2: SGHTA and FQGNSA. The CDR3 contains 14 residues. J gave up 4 bases and V 10 bases, and 8 bases lay outside the gene matches. CDR3 residues: CATGTGPGGNTIYF. In DNA form, the CDR3 reads TGTGCCACCGGGACAGGGCCGGGAGGAAACACCATATATTTT.

V and J are TRBV2 and TRBJ1-2; D is possibly TRBD1 (6 bases). Germline CDR1 is SNHLY and CDR2 is FYNNEI. The V and J ends lost 7 bases and 0 bases respectively, with 18 bases between them. This CDR3 spans 16 amino acids. CDR3 loop: CASKLGGGATNYGYTF. The CDR3 nucleotides read TGTGCCAGCAAATTAGGAGGGGGGGCCACTAACTATGGCTACACCTTC.

The gene calls are TRBV9 and TRBJ2-7; D uncertain. This CDR3 has 13 residues. Germline loops: CDR1 SGDLS, CDR2 YYNGEE. Trimming removed 3 bases from V and 3 bases from J, with 10 bases in between. CDR3 nucleotides: TGTGCCAGCAGCGGAGGAGTTGGCTACGAGCAGTACTTC. It codes for CASSGGVGYEQYF.

The chain uses TRBV15 and TRBJ2-6, with TRBD2 as a possible D gene (5 bases). The CDR3 is 15 residues long. Germline V gives CDR1 LNHNV, CDR2 YYDKDF (reference sequence). V was cut by 8 bases and J by 0 bases, with 11 bases left in between. The CDR3 nucleotides are TGTGCCACCGGGAGTCGTCTCTCTGGGGCCAACGTCCTGACTTTC. Residues: CATGSRLSGANVLTF.

This chain joins TRBV4-3 and TRBJ2-2, with 12 bases identical to TRBD2. CDR3 size: 17 residues. In germline, CDR1 is LGHNA, CDR2 YSLEER. Trimming removed 0 bases from V and 5 bases from J; junction bases left unmatched: 4. This chain's CDR3 is CASSQELAGGSTGELFF. Here the CDR3 DNA reads TGCGCCAGCAGCCAAGAACTAGCGGGGGGTTCGACCGGGGAGCTGTTTTTT.

The rearrangement joins TRBV30 to TRBJ2-3; the match to TRBD2 covers 12 bases. The V gene's germline CDR1 is GTSNPN and CDR2 SVGIG (reference sequence). The ends lost 5 bases at V and 4 bases at J; junction bases unmatched: 10. This CDR3 comprises 16 residues. CDR3 DNA: TGTGCCTGGGGCAGACTAGCGGGGGAAATGGCAGATACGCAGTATTTT. It translates to CAWGRLAGEMADTQYF.

This clone was found a few times. The chain couples TRBV18 to TRBJ2-5; the match to TRBD1 covers 8 bases. Germline-derived CDR1 and CDR2 are KGHSH and LQKENI. The CDR3 extends over 13 amino acids. V shed 3 bases and J 5 bases; nucleotides not matched to a gene: 2. The CDR3 DNA reads as TGTGCCAGCTCACCGGACAGGGAGGAGACCCAGTACTTC. This sequence encodes CASSPDREETQYF.

The chain couples TRBV2 to TRBJ1-2, with 8 bases fitting TRBD1. This CDR3 has 16 residues. CDR1 and CDR2 from the germline V gene are SNHLY and FYNNEI. The V gene end was trimmed by 5 bases and the J gene end by 4 bases; junction bases not matched to a gene: 12. For the CDR3, the DNA is TGTGCCAGCAGTCTAAGCGAGGGGACAGGCACCTATGGCTACACCTTC. This gives the protein CASSLSEGTGTYGYTF.

The sample holds a few counts of this clone. This rearrangement joins TRBV9 to TRBJ1-4; possible D gene TRBD1, 5 bases. Trimming took off 3 bases at V and 3 bases at J, with 15 bases between the two ends. Germline-derived CDR1 and CDR2 are SGDLS and YYNGEE. The CDR3 runs 16 residues. CDR3 residues: CASSAQITGANEKLFF. In nucleotides, the CDR3 is TGTGCCAGCAGCGCACAGATCACGGGGGCTAATGAAAAACTGTTTTTT.

The rearrangement links TRBV5-1 to TRBJ2-5; tentative D call: TRBD1 (6 bases). V lost 0 bases, J lost 1 base, and 10 bases lay in between. The CDR3 runs to 15 residues. Germline loops: CDR1 SGHRS, CDR2 YFSETQ. The CDR3 protein is CASSLANRAQETQYF. The CDR3 coding sequence is TGCGCCAGCAGCTTGGCCAACAGGGCCCAAGAGACCCAGTACTTC.

This clone was observed a handful of times. This chain joins TRBV27 and TRBJ1-2; possible D gene TRBD1, 5 bases. CDR1 is MNHEY, CDR2 SMNVEV, per germline (reference sequence). Trimming pared 3 bases from V and 4 bases from J, leaving 9 bases between. This CDR3 spans 13 amino acids. The CDR3 bases are TGTGCCAGCAGTTTTCAGGGTAGCTATGGCTACACCTTC. This encodes CASSFQGSYGYTF.

In regard to this clone: The CDR3 ends on some other residue instead of the conserved phenylalanine or tryptophan, so this is likely a read error. This rearrangement joins TRBV6-5 to TRBJ1-5; D is possibly TRBD1 (5 bases). CDR1 is MNHEY, CDR2 SVGAGI, per germline. The CDR3 contains 13 residues. V lost 5 bases to trimming and J lost 7 bases, with 12 bases between them. CDR3 protein: CASSQGGRQPQHV. Here the CDR3 DNA reads TGTGCCAGCAGTCAGGGAGGTCGGCAGCCCCAGCATGTT.

This chain connects TRBV29-1 to TRBJ2-1, with TRBD1 matching 7 bases. The length of the CDR3 is 16 residues. The germline gives CDR1 SQVTM, CDR2 ANQGSEA. The V and J ends lost 4 bases and 5 bases, in that order; junction bases with no gene match: 14. Here the CDR3 reads CSVVFYWTGQDNEQFF. The CDR3, as DNA: TGCAGCGTTGTCTTTTATTGGACAGGACAAGACAATGAGCAGTTCTTC.

The rearrangement joins TRBV5-1 to TRBJ2-5; D not certain. The V gene's germline CDR1 is SGHRS and CDR2 YFSETQ. The CDR3 has 14 residues. V was cut by 1 base and J by 0 bases, with 7 bases left in between. For the CDR3, the DNA is TGCGCCAGCAGCTTGTTACAAAACCAAGAGACCCAGTACTTC. This encodes CASSLLQNQETQYF.

This sequence joins TRBV5-4 and TRBJ1-2; 12 nucleotides match TRBD1. Germline CDR1 SGHNT, CDR2 YYREEE (reference sequence). This CDR3 has 15 amino acids. The trim removed 5 bases at V and 4 bases at J, leaving 6 bases unmatched. In DNA form, the CDR3 reads TGTGCCAGCAGAAGCGGGACAGGGGGCAGCTATGGCTACACCTTC. It codes for CASRSGTGGSYGYTF.

This sequence joins TRBV7-2 and TRBJ1-5; D gene ambiguous. There are 16 residues in the CDR3. V was clipped by 1 base and J by 0 bases, with 10 bases between them. The germline V gene encodes CDR1 SGHTA and CDR2 FQGNSA. CDR3 protein: CASSLVASYSNQPQHF. DNA for the CDR3: TGTGCCAGCAGCTTAGTGGCCAGTTATAGCAATCAGCCCCAGCATTTT. The full variable domain, with the rest looked up from reference TRBV7-2 and TRBJ1-5, is GAGVSQSPSNKVTEKGKDVELRCDPISGHTALYWYRQSLGQGLEFLIYFQGNSAPDKSGLPSDRFSAERTGGSVSTLTIQRTQQEDSAVYLCASSLVASYSNQPQHFGDGTRLSIL.

The rearrangement uses TRBV29-1 and TRBJ1-4; TRBD1 aligns across 7 bases. The CDR3 covers 14 residues. J gave up 1 base and V 5 bases, and 4 bases lay outside the gene matches. The V gene's germline CDR1 is SQVTM and CDR2 ANQGSEA. The CDR3 DNA sequence: TGCAGCGTTTACAGGACAGGAACTAATGAAAAACTGTTTTTT. It translates to CSVYRTGTNEKLFF.